This TCR beta chain was captured in a study of T cell repertoires in cytomegalovirus infection. The overall study: It can be stated that public TCR beta signatures indicated CMV infection as well as a matching HLA type. Study-level results: What dominated the ex vivo response were HLA-C-restricted CMV-specific TCR beta clonotypes. Pooled public TCR beta family frequency picked out CMV carriers with the relevant HLA.

Trimming pared 3 bases from V and 0 bases from J, leaving 12 bases between. This CDR3 comprises 16 residues. MiXCR, applied by TCRdb to the reads, yields one record per CDR3 protein. The sample consists of more than 350,000 distinct CDR3 sequences, 25% to 40% of them appearing once. Notes on this clonotype: Its antigen remains unidentified.

V gene TRBV12-3 or TRBV12-4 combines with J gene TRBJ1-5; a weak D match, TRBD1 (5 bases). Source material: PBMCs. This receptor was identified in a human donor in good health (CMV status not recorded). Some clones in this sample may be carry-over from other donors' samples. As DNA, the CDR3 is TGTGCCAGCAGTTTCAGACAGACTGATAGCAATCAGCCCCAGCATTTT. This gives the protein CASSFRQTDSNQPQHF.